These 8 T cell receptor beta chains were all obtained from the same sample, sequenced in a study of identical twins. One entry per CDR3 protein, called by TCRdb with MiXCR from the 5' RACE reads. The sample consists of under 300,000 distinct CDR3 sequences, roughly 13% of them appearing once. The sequencing input was memory (CD45RO+) T cells sorted from blood. The receptor source for this set is a young woman in good health.

This clonotype was picked up many times. The chain has TRBV29-1 and TRBJ2-3, with no clear D. This CDR3 has 14 residues. Deletions cut 5 bases from V and 2 bases from J, with 14 bases between. Germline lookup yields CDR1 SQVTM and CDR2 ANQGSEA. The DNA of the CDR3 is TGCAGCGTTCGAAACTCACCGGCCACAGATACGCAGTATTTT. Protein sequence: CSVRNSPATDTQYF.

This chain uses TRBV24-1 with TRBJ2-2; 8 positions match TRBD1. The CDR3 is 18 amino acids. Looked up from germline, CDR1 is KGHDR and CDR2 is SFDVKD. Trimming took 3 bases from V and 1 from J; bases not matched to a gene: 9. The DNA of the CDR3 is TGTGCCACCAGTGATGCAGGGGGGACAGGTCTGAACACCGGGGAGCTGTTTTTT. Protein sequence: CATSDAGGTGLNTGELFF.

The rearrangement uses TRBV20-1 and TRBJ2-1, with 9 positions matching TRBD1. Germline V gene lookup returns CDR1 DFQATT and CDR2 SNEGSKA (reference sequence). CDR3 length: 13 residues. The CDR3 DNA reads TGCAGCGGGGGACAGGGACATGGTAGTGAGCAGTTCTTC. This encodes CSGGQGHGSEQFF.

This clonotype was counted between two and nine times. The V call is TRBV24-1, the J call TRBJ1-5, with D hard to call. CDR1 and CDR2 (germline): KGHDR, SFDVKD. With 3 bases removed from V and 0 bases from J, the gap between germline ends came to 5 bases. The CDR3 length is 14 residues. CDR3 DNA: TGTGCCACCAGTGATAGCCATAGCAATCAGCCCCAGCATTTT. This sequence encodes CATSDSHSNQPQHF.

This clonotype was observed a handful of times. The V call is TRBV29-1, the J call TRBJ2-7, with D perhaps being TRBD1 or TRBD2 (5 bases each). The CDR3 sequence is 16 residues long. V was cut by 5 bases and J by 6 bases, with 26 bases left in between. Germline-derived CDR1 and CDR2 are SQVTM and ANQGSEA. The CDR3 loop is CSVSTPPGRTLREQYF. The CDR3 DNA is TGCAGCGTTTCCACTCCCCCGGGACGGACACTACGCGAGCAGTACTTC.

V gene TRBV6-1 combines with J gene TRBJ2-1; TRBD2 might be the D (6 bases). The CDR3 spans 13 residues. The V and J ends lost 7 bases and 4 bases respectively, with 11 bases between them. The germline CDR1 and CDR2 sequences are MNHNS and SASEGT. The CDR3 region is CASKPGRYNEQFF. The CDR3 bases are TGTGCCAGCAAGCCTGGGAGGTACAATGAGCAGTTCTTC.

This clonotype was counted a few times. The chain is built from TRBV27 and TRBJ2-7; 7 bases agree with TRBD1. CDR3 size: 13 residues. The germline V gene has CDR1 MNHEY and CDR2 SMNVEV (reference sequence). The junction had 10 bases not matched to a gene; V was cut back by 10 bases and J by 4 bases. The chain's CDR3 is CATHRQGRYEQYF. As DNA, the CDR3 is TGTGCCACCCATCGACAGGGAAGGTACGAGCAGTACTTC.

This clonotype was found a few times. This sequence joins TRBV10-3 and TRBJ2-7; 14 bases line up with TRBD2. Germline values: CDR1 ENHRY, CDR2 SYGVKD. The CDR3 has 16 amino acids. Trimming at V came to 2 bases and at J to 6 bases, leaving 6 bases not matched to a gene. The CDR3 sequence is CAISERGLAGEGEQYF. The DNA for the CDR3 is TGTGCCATCAGTGAGAGGGGACTAGCGGGAGAAGGCGAGCAGTACTTC.